The 5 T cell receptor beta chains given below trace back to one sample, sequenced in a study of blood T cell repertoires in COVID-19. Libraries were prepared by immunoSEQ multiplex PCR; TCRdb keeps only in-frame clonotypes and omits some of them. Altogether around 20,000 clones are present, approximately 90% being singletons, with the ten largest covering about 7.5%. Sequencing used peripheral blood. The origin of the receptors is a human donor in a cohort sampled during active COVID-19.

The chain recombines TRBV7-2 with TRBJ1-4; possibly TRBD1 for D (6 bases). CDR3 length equals 14 residues. The germline V and J ends were trimmed by 1 base and 5 bases, with 8 bases remaining between them. Germline V gene data show CDR1 as SGHTA and CDR2 as FQGNSA. Written as DNA, the CDR3 is TGTGCCAGCAGCTTAGACAGGGAAAATGAAAAACTGTTTTTT. Its protein is CASSLDRENEKLFF. Complete variable domain (other parts from reference TRBV7-2 and TRBJ1-4): GAGVSQSPSNKVTEKGKDVELRCDPISGHTALYWYRQSLGQGLEFLIYFQGNSAPDKSGLPSDRFSAERTGGSVSTLTIQRTQQEDSAVYLCASSLDRENEKLFFGSGTQLSVL.

The chain has TRBV6-1 and TRBJ2-7; 7 bases agree with TRBD2. V was pared by 3 bases and J by 3 bases, with 11 bases of the junction left unmatched. CDR3 length: 16 amino acids. Germline CDR1 and CDR2: MNHNS and SASEGT. As DNA, the CDR3 is TGTGCCAGCAGTGACCCCTCTGCGGGAGCGTTCTACGAGCAGTACTTC. Amino acids: CASSDPSAGAFYEQYF.

V and J are TRBV27 and TRBJ1-4; the D is unclear. Deletions cut 5 bases from V and 0 bases from J, with 7 bases between. Germline V CDR1 and CDR2: MNHEY, SMNVEV (reference sequence). The CDR3 has 14 amino acids. DNA for the CDR3: TGTGCCAGCAGTATCCAGGCAACTAATGAAAAACTGTTTTTT. Protein sequence: CASSIQATNEKLFF.

J is TRBJ1-2 and V is TRBV5-4, with D possibly being TRBD1 (5 bases). This CDR3 contains 15 residues. The V and J ends lost 0 bases and 4 bases respectively, with 13 bases between them. CDR1 is SGHNT, CDR2 YYREEE, per germline (reference sequence). The CDR3 here is CASSLGGQQAYGYTF. The CDR3 region has the DNA TGTGCCAGCAGCTTGGGCGGACAACAAGCCTATGGCTACACCTTC.

Concerning this clone: Compared with germline, one end of the junction differs, possibly owing to a read error. The rearrangement links TRBV6-5 to TRBJ2-1, with 8 bases aligning to TRBD2. This CDR3 contains 16 residues. CDR1 MNHEY and CDR2 SVGAGI come from the germline V gene. The CDR3 coding sequence is TGTGCCAGCAGTTACTCGAGAGCGGGGGCCTTCAATGGGCAGTTCTTC. Its protein is CASSYSRAGAFNGQFF.